The entry below gives a single T cell receptor beta chain sequence along with its context. Its target antigen remains unknown. It has no much larger one-base neighbor in the sample; base qualities were not kept. The data were taken from a study of blood T cell repertoires in COVID-19 (dated by TCRdb to the early 2020s). Some background on the complete study: Collaborator samples came from the United States, Italy and Spain and covered acute and convalescent phases of COVID-19. The prospective study material was composed of cDNA or gDNA derived from T cells, B-cell-depleted T cells, or PBMCs. Subjects who had been exposed to COVID-19, were actively infected with it, or had recovered from it provided the deeply sampled blood TCRbeta repertoires that made up the dataset. A freely available public database, intended as a resource for researchers studying the immune response to SARS-CoV-2, is where the repertoires were released. Samples were obtained from the ongoing ImmuneRACE study (first 160 participants) and from approximately 1,200 subjects provided by 6 global collaborators. A de-identified subject ID, COVID-19 status, age in years and sex were almost always included in the sample metadata. Where available, HLA class I and class II types were obtained from metadata supplied by the sample provider rather than from assay-based typing. On the study overall, not on this receptor specifically: The amount of clinical and demographic metadata varied by source and participant and was provided uncurated.

Collaborating institutions collected whole blood in K2EDTA tubes following their own protocols. Collaborator samples were shipped for TCRbeta analysis as frozen whole blood, isolated PBMCs, or DNA extracted from either sample type. TCRbeta CDR3 regions were amplified from genomic DNA using the immunoSEQ Assay, a bias-controlled multiplex PCR. The authors' analysis ran thus. The number of nucleated cells in each sample was estimated by amplification of reference gene primers within the assay. Sequence reads were collapsed and filtered to measure the absolute abundance of every unique TCRbeta CDR3 rearrangement. Productive Simpson clonality was computed per sample as the square root of Simpson's diversity index over productive rearrangements. Held by TCRdb, this immuneACCESS table contains in-frame sequences only and omits some clones. Under half of the omission traces to an unresolved V gene where checked; the cause of the rest is unknown. V, J and clone size were drawn from that table, and D and trimming were deduced from the DNA. For this sample there are about 26,000 clones; approximately 90% appear just once. The ten largest clones capture roughly 3.1% of the sample.

As encoded in the germline V gene (reference sequence), CDR1 is MNHEY while CDR2 is SMNVEV. The CDR3 runs 13 amino acids, cysteine and phenylalanine included. The only DNA kept is the CDR3, 39 bases in frame from the first base. V and J lose 4 bases and 3 bases, and a span of 9 bases separates them. The sequence was obtained from a human donor in a cohort sampled during active COVID-19. The source material was peripheral blood. In this chain, TRBV27 is recombined with TRBJ1-2; no D gene is confidently identified. CDR3 sequence: CASSSFSDYGYTF. The DNA reads TGTGCCAGCAGTTCCTTTAGCGACTATGGCTACACCTTC.